This entry is about one T cell receptor beta chain. Some clones are missing from TCRdb's copy, which holds only in-frame ones; the method was immunoSEQ multiplex PCR. The table lists roughly 110,000 clones, 89% of them singletons. The CDR3 is made up of 13 amino acids. Germline CDR1 reads SEHNR; CDR2 reads FQNEAQ (reference sequence). With 5 bases removed from V and 7 bases from J, the gap between germline ends came to 12 bases. This record comes from a study of blood T cell repertoires in COVID-19. Study-wide background: T cells, B-cell-depleted T cells, or PBMCs provided the cDNA or gDNA that served as material.

This TCR was sampled from a man aged 40-55 years with active or convalescent COVID-19. The chain couples TRBV7-9 to TRBJ2-1; D is undetermined. The sequencing sample was made of peripheral blood. CDR3 sequence reads: CASSRSPRNEQFF. The CDR3 nucleotides are TGTGCCAGCAGCCGATCGCCGAGGAATGAGCAGTTCTTC. Together with reference TRBV7-9 and TRBJ2-1, the CDR3 gives the full variable domain: DTGVSQNPRHKITKRGQNVTFRCDPISEHNRLYWYRQTLGQGPEFLTYFQNEAQLEKSRLLSDRFSAERPKGSFSTLEIQRTEQGDSAMYLCASSRSPRNEQFFGPGTRLTVL.